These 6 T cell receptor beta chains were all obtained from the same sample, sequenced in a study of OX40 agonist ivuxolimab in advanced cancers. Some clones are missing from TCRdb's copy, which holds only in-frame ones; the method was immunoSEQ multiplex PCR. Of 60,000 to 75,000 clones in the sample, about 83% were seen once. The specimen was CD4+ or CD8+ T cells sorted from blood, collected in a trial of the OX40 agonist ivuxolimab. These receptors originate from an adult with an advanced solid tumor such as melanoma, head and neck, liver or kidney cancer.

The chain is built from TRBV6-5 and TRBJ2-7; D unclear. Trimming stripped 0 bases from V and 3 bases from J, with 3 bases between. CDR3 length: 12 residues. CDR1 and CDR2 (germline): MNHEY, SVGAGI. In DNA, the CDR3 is TGTGCCAGCAGTTACTCTCGCTACGAGCAGTACTTC. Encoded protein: CASSYSRYEQYF.

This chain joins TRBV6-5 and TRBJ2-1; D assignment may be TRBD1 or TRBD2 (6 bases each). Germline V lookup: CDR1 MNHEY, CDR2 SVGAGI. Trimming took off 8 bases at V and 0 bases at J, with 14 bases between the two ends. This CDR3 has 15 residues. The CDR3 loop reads CASPRGGSSYNEQFF. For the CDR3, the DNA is TGTGCCAGCCCCCGAGGGGGGAGCTCCTACAATGAGCAGTTCTTC.

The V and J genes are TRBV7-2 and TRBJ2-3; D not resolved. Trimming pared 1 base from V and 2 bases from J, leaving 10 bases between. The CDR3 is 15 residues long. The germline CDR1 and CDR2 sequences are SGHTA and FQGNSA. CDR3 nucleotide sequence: TGTGCCAGCAGCTTAGTGATCTCCTACACAGATACGCAGTATTTT. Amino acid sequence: CASSLVISYTDTQYF.

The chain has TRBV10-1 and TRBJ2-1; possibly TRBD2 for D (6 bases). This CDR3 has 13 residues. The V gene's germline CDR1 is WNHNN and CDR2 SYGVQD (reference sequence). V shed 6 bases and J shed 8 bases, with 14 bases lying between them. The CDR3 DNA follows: TGCGCCAGCAGCTCCTGGGGGGTTGATGAGCAGTTCTTC. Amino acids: CASSSWGVDEQFF.

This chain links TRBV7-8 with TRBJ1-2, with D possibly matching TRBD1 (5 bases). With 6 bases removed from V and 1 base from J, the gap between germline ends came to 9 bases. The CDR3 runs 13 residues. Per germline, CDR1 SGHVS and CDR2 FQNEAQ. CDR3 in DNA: TGTGCCAGCAGTCCTGACAGTAACTATGGCTACACCTTC. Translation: CASSPDSNYGYTF.

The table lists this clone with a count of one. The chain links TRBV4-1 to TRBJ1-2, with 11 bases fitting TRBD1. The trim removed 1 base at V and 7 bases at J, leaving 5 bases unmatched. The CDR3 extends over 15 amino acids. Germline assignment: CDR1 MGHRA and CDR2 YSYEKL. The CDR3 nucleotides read TGCGCCAGCAGCCAAGCCGGACAGGGGGCGCGTGGCTACACCTTC. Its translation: CASSQAGQGARGYTF.